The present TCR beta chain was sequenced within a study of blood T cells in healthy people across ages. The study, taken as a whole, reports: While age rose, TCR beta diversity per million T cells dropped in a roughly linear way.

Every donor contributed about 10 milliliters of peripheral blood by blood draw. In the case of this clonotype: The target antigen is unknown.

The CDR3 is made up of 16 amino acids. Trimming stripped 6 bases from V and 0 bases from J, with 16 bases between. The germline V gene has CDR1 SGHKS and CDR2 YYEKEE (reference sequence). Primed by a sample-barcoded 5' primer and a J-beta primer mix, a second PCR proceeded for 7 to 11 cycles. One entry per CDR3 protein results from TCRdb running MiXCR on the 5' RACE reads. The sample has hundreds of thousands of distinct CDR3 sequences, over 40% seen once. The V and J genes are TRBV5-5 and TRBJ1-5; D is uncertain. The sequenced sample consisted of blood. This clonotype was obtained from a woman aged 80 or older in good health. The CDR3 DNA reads TGTGCCAGCACTCCGGGGTTGGAGTATAGCAATCAGCCCCAGCATTTT. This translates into CASTPGLEYSNQPQHF.